What follows are 10 T cell receptor beta chains derived from one specimen sequenced in a study of shared T cell receptors in the human thymus. Generated by immunoSEQ multiplex PCR, the TCRdb table keeps only in-frame clones and is missing some. The sample consists of 700,000 or so clones, approximately 83% of them appearing once. These data were also reused for a study on human thymus T cells.

The specimen sequenced was thymocytes. All receptors come from a girl under three years old with a congenital heart defect.

This clone was counted a few times. The chain uses TRBV7-4 and TRBJ2-5; TRBD2 matches at 7 bases. Germline CDR1 is SGHVT and CDR2 is SQSDAQ. The CDR3 covers 17 residues. With 5 bases clipped from V and 1 base from J, the junction kept 13 bases outside the gene matches. The DNA for the CDR3 is TGTGCCAGCAGCACTGCCAAGGCAGCGGGGACCCAAGAGACCCAGTACTTC. This codes for CASSTAKAAGTQETQYF.

This clone has only a few counts. The chain carries TRBV5-1 and TRBJ1-2, with a possible D match to TRBD1 (5 bases). CDR1 and CDR2 from the germline V gene are SGHRS and YFSETQ. The V and J ends lost 5 bases and 4 bases respectively, with 18 bases between them. The CDR3 has 15 amino acids. The CDR3, as DNA: TGCGCCAGCAGAGGAGGGCAGGGCCCTTTCTATGGCTACACCTTC. Translation gives CASRGGQGPFYGYTF.

This rearrangement joins TRBV2 to TRBJ1-4; 7 bases align to TRBD1. Looked up from germline, CDR1 is SNHLY and CDR2 is FYNNEI. The CDR3 is 12 amino acids. Trimming took 6 bases from V and 9 from J; bases not matched to a gene: 4. The CDR3: CASRAGGKKLFF. Here the CDR3 DNA reads TGTGCCAGCAGGGCAGGGGGGAAAAAACTGTTTTTT. Looking up the rest from reference TRBV2 and TRBJ1-4 gives the full variable domain: EPEVTQTPSHQVTQMGQEVILRCVPISNHLYFYWYRQILGQKVEFLVSFYNNEISEKSEIFDDQFSVERPDGSNFTLKIRSTKLEDSAMYFCASRAGGKKLFFGSGTQLSVL.

The chain is built from TRBV7-2 and TRBJ1-5; D is undetermined. V lost 4 bases, J lost 6 bases, and 10 bases lay in between. Germline V gene data show CDR1 as SGHTA and CDR2 as FQGNSA. CDR3 size: 13 residues. CDR3 DNA sequence: TGTGCCAGCAGCTCGTCCTATAGTCAGCCCCAGCATTTT. This gives the protein CASSSSYSQPQHF.

The V gene is TRBV4-1, the J gene TRBJ1-2; tentatively, D is TRBD1 (5 bases). The length of the CDR3 is 16 residues. The V end was cut by 1 base, the J end by 0 bases, with 12 bases between. Germline V gives CDR1 MGHRA, CDR2 YSYEKL. CDR3 protein: CASSQALPTANYGYTF. Written as DNA, the CDR3 is TGCGCCAGCAGCCAAGCGCTCCCGACAGCTAACTATGGCTACACCTTC.

The CDR3 protein is CASSRSGGASDTQYF. CDR3 sequence (DNA): TGTGCCAGCAGTCGGAGCGGGGGGGCCTCAGATACGCAGTATTTT. This rearrangement joins TRBV6-5 to TRBJ2-3; 10 bases line up with TRBD2. Germline-derived CDR1 and CDR2 are MNHEY and SVGAGI. Losses at the gene ends were 5 bases for V and 4 bases for J; bases not matched to a gene: 6. This CDR3 is built from 15 residues.

The V gene is TRBV7-3, the J gene TRBJ2-2; 12 bases map to TRBD2. J gave up 7 bases and V 5 bases, and 5 bases lay outside the gene matches. This CDR3 comprises 15 residues. From germline, CDR1 is SGHTA and CDR2 FQGTGA. CDR3 sequence reads: CASSPRLAGDGELFF. The CDR3 DNA follows: TGTGCCAGCAGCCCAAGACTAGCGGGGGACGGGGAGCTGTTTTTT.

The V gene is TRBV28, the J gene TRBJ1-2, with D possibly TRBD1 on 6 matching bases. CDR1 MDHEN and CDR2 SYDVKM come from the germline V gene. The CDR3 consists of 15 residues. Between the trimmed V and J ends, which lost 5 bases and 4 bases, there was a span of 17 bases. Here the CDR3 DNA reads TGTGCCAGCAGTCTAGGACAGCCAACGTTCTATGGCTACACCTTC. Amino acids: CASSLGQPTFYGYTF.

The V gene is TRBV28, the J gene TRBJ1-6; D uncertain. The V end lost 2 bases, the J end lost 5 bases, and 10 bases lay between the germline ends. The CDR3 totals 15 residues. CDR1 and CDR2 from the germline V gene are MDHEN and SYDVKM. The CDR3 sequence is CASSLPQSNNSPLHF. In DNA, the CDR3 is TGTGCCAGCAGTTTACCCCAAAGCAATAATTCACCCCTCCACTTT.

CDR3: CATSRALGQGTGELFF. As DNA, the CDR3 is TGTGCCACCAGCAGAGCGCTCGGACAGGGCACCGGGGAGCTGTTTTTT. The rearrangement links TRBV15 to TRBJ2-2; the match to TRBD1 covers 8 bases. Trimming removed 1 base from V and 4 bases from J; junction bases left unmatched: 5. Looked up from germline, CDR1 is LNHNV and CDR2 is YYDKDF (reference sequence). CDR3 length equals 16 residues. The variable domain in full, with the rest retrieved from reference TRBV15 and TRBJ2-2, is DAMVIQNPRYQVTQFGKPVTLSCSQTLNHNVMYWYQQKSSQAPKLLFHYYDKDFNNEADTPDNFQSRRPNTSFCFLDIRSPGLGDTAMYLCATSRALGQGTGELFFGEGSRLTVL.